This T cell receptor (beta chain) stems from a study of long-term antiretroviral therapy in people with HIV. The CDR3 is 12 residues long. Trimming took off 0 bases at V and 6 bases at J, with 4 bases between the two ends. Per germline, CDR1 WNHNN and CDR2 SYGVQD (reference sequence). Each specimen consisted of about 1-10 million cryopreserved PBMC prior to extraction of DNA. Running of the v3.0 immunoSEQ assay took place at survey level. The protocol was immunoSEQ multiplex PCR, while the TCRdb copy is restricted to in-frame clones and leaves out a portion. The sample gives 30,000 to 50,000 clones, about 86% of which show up once; roughly 4% is in the top ten.

Sequences were derived from unsorted PBMCs, sampled 1.2 years after starting antiretroviral therapy. The genes are TRBV10-1 and TRBJ2-3; no clear D gene. The sequence was obtained from a woman in her forties or fifties with HIV. CDR3 sequence (DNA): TGCGCCAGCAGTGAGTCGATGGATACGCAGTATTTT. This gives the protein CASSESMDTQYF.